Detailed here is one T cell receptor beta chain. Antigen specificity is unknown. As for time point: week 23, last vaccination. Every vaccine dose comprised 300 ug of mutant IDH1 20-mer peptide plus topical imiquimod. This sample was taken from a study of a mutant IDH1 vaccine in newly diagnosed glioma. Generated by immunoSEQ multiplex PCR, the TCRdb table keeps only in-frame clones and is missing some. This repertoire shows around 11,000 clones, approximately 88% found once; its top ten account for about 5.2%. Germline lookup yields CDR1 SGHRS and CDR2 YFSETQ. The CDR3 covers 13 residues. The ends were cut back, 5 bases at V and 5 bases at J, with 14 bases in the middle.

The chain carries TRBV5-1 and TRBJ2-7, with TRBD1 as a possible D gene (6 bases). The sample was PBMCs, taken from a glioma patient whose treatment included an IDH1 peptide vaccine. The clonotype was recovered from a woman aged 40 to 50 with glioma. Some clones in this sample may be carry-over from other donors' samples. The CDR3, as DNA: TGCGCCAGCAGGGAACAGGGCACTAACGAGCAGTACTTC. Translation: CASREQGTNEQYF.